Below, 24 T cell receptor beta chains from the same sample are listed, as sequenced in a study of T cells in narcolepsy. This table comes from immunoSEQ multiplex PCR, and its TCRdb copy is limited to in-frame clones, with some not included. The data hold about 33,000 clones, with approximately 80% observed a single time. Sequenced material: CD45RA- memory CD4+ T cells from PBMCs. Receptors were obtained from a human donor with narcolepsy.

As DNA, the CDR3 is TGTGCCAGCTCACCACCCCAGGGGGGACAAGATACGCAGTATTTT. Its translation is CASSPPQGGQDTQYF. This chain joins TRBV18 and TRBJ2-3, with D possibly TRBD1 on 7 matching bases. Germline CDR1 and CDR2: KGHSH and LQKENI. The V gene lost 0 bases and the J gene lost 5 bases, with 12 bases spanning the gap. CDR3 length equals 15 residues.

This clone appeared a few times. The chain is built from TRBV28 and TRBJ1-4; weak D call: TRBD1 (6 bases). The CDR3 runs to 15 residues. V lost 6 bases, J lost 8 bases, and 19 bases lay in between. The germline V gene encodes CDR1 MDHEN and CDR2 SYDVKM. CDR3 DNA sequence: TGTGCCAGCAGCCCCCCCCAGGGGCGCAGAGAAAAACTGTTTTTT. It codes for CASSPPQGRREKLFF.

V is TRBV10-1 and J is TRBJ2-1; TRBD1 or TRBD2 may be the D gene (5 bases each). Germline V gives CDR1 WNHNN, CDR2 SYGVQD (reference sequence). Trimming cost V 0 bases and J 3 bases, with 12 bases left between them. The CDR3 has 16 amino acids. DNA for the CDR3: TGCGCCAGCAGTGAGTCGGCTTCTGGGGGCTACAATGAGCAGTTCTTC. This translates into CASSESASGGYNEQFF.

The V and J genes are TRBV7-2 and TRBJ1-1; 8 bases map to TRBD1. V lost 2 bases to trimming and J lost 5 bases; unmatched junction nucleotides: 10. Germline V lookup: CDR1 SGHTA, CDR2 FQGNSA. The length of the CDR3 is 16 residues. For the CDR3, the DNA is TGTGCCAGCAGCTTACGTCCCGGGACAGGTTCGACTGAAGCTTTCTTT. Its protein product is CASSLRPGTGSTEAFF.

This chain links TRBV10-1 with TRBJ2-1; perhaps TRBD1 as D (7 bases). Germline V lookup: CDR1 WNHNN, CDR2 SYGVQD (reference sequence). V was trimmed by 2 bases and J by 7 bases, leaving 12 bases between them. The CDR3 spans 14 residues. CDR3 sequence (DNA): TGCGCCAGCAGTGAGACTGCAGGGGGGAATGAGCAGTTCTTC. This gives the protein CASSETAGGNEQFF.

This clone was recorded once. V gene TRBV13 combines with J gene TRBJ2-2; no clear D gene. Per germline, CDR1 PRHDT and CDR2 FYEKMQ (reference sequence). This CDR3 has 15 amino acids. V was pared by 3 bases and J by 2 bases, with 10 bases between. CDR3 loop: CASSFTPLNTGELFF. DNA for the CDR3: TGTGCCAGCAGCTTCACCCCTTTAAACACCGGGGAGCTGTTTTTT.

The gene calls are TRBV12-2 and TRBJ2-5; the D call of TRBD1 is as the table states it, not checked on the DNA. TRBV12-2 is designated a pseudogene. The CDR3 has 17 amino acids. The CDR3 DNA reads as TGTGCAAGTCGCTTAGGTCCTCGTAGCTTACGAAGGGGGACCCAGTACTTC. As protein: CASRLGPRSLRRGTQYF.

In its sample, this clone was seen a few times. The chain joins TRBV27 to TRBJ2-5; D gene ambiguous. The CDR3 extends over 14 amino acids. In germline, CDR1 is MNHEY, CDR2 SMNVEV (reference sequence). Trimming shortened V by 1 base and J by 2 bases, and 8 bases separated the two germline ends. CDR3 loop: CASSLFGSQETQYF. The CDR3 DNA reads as TGTGCCAGCAGTTTATTTGGCAGTCAAGAGACCCAGTACTTC.

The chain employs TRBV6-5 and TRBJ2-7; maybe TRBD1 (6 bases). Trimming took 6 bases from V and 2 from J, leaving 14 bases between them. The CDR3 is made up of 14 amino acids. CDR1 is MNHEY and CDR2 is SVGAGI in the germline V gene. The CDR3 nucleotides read TGTGCCAGCAGCCTTGGGGACATTCCCTACGAGCAGTACTTC. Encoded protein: CASSLGDIPYEQYF.

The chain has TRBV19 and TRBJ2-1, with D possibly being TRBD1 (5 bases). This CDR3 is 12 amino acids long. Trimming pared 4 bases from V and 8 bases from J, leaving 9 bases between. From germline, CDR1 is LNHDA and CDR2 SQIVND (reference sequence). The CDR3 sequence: CASSTQVYEQFF. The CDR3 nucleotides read TGTGCCAGTAGTACACAGGTTTATGAGCAGTTCTTC.

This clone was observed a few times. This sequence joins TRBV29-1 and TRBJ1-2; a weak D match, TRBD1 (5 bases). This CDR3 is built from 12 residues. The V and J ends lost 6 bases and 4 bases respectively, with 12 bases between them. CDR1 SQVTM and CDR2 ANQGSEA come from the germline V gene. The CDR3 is CSVGDGSYGYTF. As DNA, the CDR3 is TGCAGCGTGGGGGATGGGTCCTATGGCTACACCTTC.

The CDR3 bases are TGTGCCAGCAGCCGGGACAGCAAAAACACCGGGGAGCTGTTTTTT. This translates into CASSRDSKNTGELFF. The gene calls are TRBV7-2 and TRBJ2-2; TRBD1 agrees at 7 bases. Germline V gene lookup returns CDR1 SGHTA and CDR2 FQGNSA. The CDR3 length is 15 residues. V lost 5 bases to trimming and J lost 2 bases; unmatched junction nucleotides: 5.

The CDR3 DNA sequence: TGTGCCAGCAGTTACTCGGGGGGAAACTCTGGAAACACCATATATTTT. Encoded protein: CASSYSGGNSGNTIYF. The chain links TRBV6-5 to TRBJ1-3; TRBD1 is a possible D gene (5 bases). Germline-derived CDR1 and CDR2 are MNHEY and SVGAGI. The CDR3 has 16 residues. The V and J ends lost 0 bases and 0 bases respectively, with 9 bases between them.

The CDR3 loop is CASSIEGNEQFF. The CDR3 DNA sequence: TGTGCCAGTAGTATTGAGGGGAATGAGCAGTTCTTC. The chain joins TRBV19 to TRBJ2-1; perhaps D is TRBD1 or TRBD2 (5 bases each). The CDR3 length is 12 residues. Germline V gene sequence: CDR1 LNHDA, CDR2 SQIVND (reference sequence). Trimming pared 3 bases from V and 7 bases from J, leaving 7 bases between.

The CDR3 region has the DNA TGCGCCAGCAGCGTACAGAGGGGAAGCCAGACCCAGTACTTC. It translates to CASSVQRGSQTQYF. The gene calls are TRBV5-1 and TRBJ2-5; D is possibly TRBD1 or TRBD2 (5 bases each). Germline CDR1 is SGHRS and CDR2 is YFSETQ. V was trimmed by 4 bases and J by 6 bases, leaving 16 bases between them. CDR3 length: 14 residues.

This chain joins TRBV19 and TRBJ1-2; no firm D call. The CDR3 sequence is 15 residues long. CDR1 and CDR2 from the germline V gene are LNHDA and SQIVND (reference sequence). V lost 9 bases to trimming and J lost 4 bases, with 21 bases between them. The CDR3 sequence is CASQTSRGQSYGYTF. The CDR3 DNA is TGTGCCAGCCAAACCTCCCGAGGGCAATCCTATGGCTACACCTTC.

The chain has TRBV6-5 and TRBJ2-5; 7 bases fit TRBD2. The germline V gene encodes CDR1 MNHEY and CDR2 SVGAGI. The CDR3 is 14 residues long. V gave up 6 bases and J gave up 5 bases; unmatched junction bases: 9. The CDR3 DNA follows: TGTGCCAGCAGCGCGACTCAGGGAGGGGAGACCCAGTACTTC. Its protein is CASSATQGGETQYF.

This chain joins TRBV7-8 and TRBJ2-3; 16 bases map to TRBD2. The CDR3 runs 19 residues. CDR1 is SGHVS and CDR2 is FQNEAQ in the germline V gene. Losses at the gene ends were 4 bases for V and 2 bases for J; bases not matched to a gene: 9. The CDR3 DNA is TGTGCCAGCAGCTCGTCCGGGACTAGCGGGGGGGCCCCCACAGATACGCAGTATTTT. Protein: CASSSSGTSGGAPTDTQYF.

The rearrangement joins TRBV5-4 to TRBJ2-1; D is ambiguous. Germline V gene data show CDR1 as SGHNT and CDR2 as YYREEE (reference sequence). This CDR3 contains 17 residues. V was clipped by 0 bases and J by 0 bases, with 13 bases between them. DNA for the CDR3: TGTGCCAGCAGCTTGGCGAGGACCTCCAGCTCCTACAATGAGCAGTTCTTC. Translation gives CASSLARTSSSYNEQFF.

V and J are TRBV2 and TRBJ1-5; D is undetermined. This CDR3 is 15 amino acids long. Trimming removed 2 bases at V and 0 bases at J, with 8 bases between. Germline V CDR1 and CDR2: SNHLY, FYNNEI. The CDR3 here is CASSEQSISNQPQHF. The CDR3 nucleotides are TGTGCCAGCAGTGAACAGTCAATTAGCAATCAGCCCCAGCATTTT.

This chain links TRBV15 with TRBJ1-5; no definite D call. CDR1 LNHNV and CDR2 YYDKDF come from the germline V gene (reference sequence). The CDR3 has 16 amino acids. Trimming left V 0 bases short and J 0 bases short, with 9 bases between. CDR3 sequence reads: CATSRDRSFSNQPQHF. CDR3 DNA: TGTGCCACCAGCAGAGATCGGAGTTTTAGCAATCAGCCCCAGCATTTT.

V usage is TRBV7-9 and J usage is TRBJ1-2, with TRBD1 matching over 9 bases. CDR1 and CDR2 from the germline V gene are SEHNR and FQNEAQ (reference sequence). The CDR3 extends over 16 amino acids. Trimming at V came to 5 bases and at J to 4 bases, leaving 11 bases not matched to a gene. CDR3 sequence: CASSPPGGQGSYGYTF. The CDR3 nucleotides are TGTGCCAGCAGCCCCCCTGGGGGACAGGGTAGCTATGGCTACACCTTC.

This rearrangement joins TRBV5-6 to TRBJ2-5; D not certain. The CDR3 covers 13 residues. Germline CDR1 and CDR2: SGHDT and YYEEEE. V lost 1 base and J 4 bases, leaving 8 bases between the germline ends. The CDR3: CASSLRTGETQYF. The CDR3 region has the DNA TGTGCCAGCAGCTTGCGGACGGGAGAGACCCAGTACTTC.

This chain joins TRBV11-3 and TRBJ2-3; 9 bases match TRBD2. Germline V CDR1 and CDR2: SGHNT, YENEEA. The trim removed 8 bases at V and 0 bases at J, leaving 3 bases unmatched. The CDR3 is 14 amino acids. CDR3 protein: CASGAGGSTDTQYF. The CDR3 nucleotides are TGTGCCAGCGGGGCGGGGGGGAGCACAGATACGCAGTATTTT.